The sequence of this T cell receptor beta chain was determined in a study of blood T cell repertoires in COVID-19. The overall study: PBMCs, B-cell-depleted T cells, or T cells provided the cDNA or gDNA that made up the material.

In the original analysis: The authors estimated nucleated cell counts from reference gene primer amplification. Profiled with immunoSEQ multiplex PCR; TCRdb holds only in-frame clones, not every one. V, J and clone size derive from that table, while D and trimming were established from the DNA sequence. The data show fewer than 500,000 clones, with roughly 88% seen just once and approximately 1% held by the top ten. Germline V gene data show CDR1 as MNHEY and CDR2 as SVGAGI. The CDR3 loop spans 13 amino acids. Trimming pared 6 bases from V and 6 bases from J, leaving 12 bases between. The participants were between about 18 and 90 years old and came from roughly 24 US areas. Participants' reported clinical history set cohort assignment.

The sequenced sample consisted of PBMCs or T cells enriched from blood (not recorded which). The clonotype was recovered from a woman aged 25-40 years with acute COVID-19. This rearrangement joins TRBV6-5 to TRBJ1-5, with D possibly matching TRBD1 (6 bases). In DNA, the CDR3 is TGTGCCAGCAGGGGGGTCAGGGGTCAGCCCCAGCATTTT. Amino acid sequence: CASRGVRGQPQHF.